One sample yielded the 7 T cell receptor beta chains listed below, sequenced in a study of T cell responses to AZD1222 COVID-19 vaccine. Method: immunoSEQ multiplex PCR; TCRdb's copy keeps in-frame clones and lacks some. This table holds roughly 150,000 clones, around 88% found once. The source was peripheral blood, collected on day 0 of AZD1222 vaccination. These receptors came from an adult in good health.

The chain is built from TRBV5-1 and TRBJ1-2; TRBD1 is a possible D gene (5 bases). CDR1 SGHRS and CDR2 YFSETQ come from the germline V gene. V lost 2 bases and J lost 3, with 8 bases in between. The CDR3 consists of 13 residues. CDR3 sequence reads: CASSFEGYYGYTF. CDR3 DNA sequence: TGCGCCAGCAGCTTCGAGGGGTACTATGGCTACACCTTC.

The chain combines TRBV11-2 with TRBJ2-3; maybe TRBD2 (6 bases). Germline-derived CDR1 and CDR2 are SGHAT and FQNNGV. V shed 6 bases and J shed 5 bases, with 18 bases lying between them. The CDR3 extends over 15 amino acids. The CDR3 DNA follows: TGTGCCAGCAGTGTCGGGAGACTAGGTGTAGATACGCAGTATTTT. This translates into CASSVGRLGVDTQYF.

This clone was seen just once. V and J are TRBV5-4 and TRBJ2-1; TRBD2 is a possible D gene (6 bases). CDR1 is SGHNT and CDR2 is YYREEE in the germline V gene (reference sequence). This CDR3 has 14 amino acids. V lost 4 bases, J lost 4 bases, and 12 bases lay in between. Here the CDR3 DNA reads TGTGCCAGCAGCCCGACTAGTAGTTACAATGAGCAGTTCTTC. Encoded protein: CASSPTSSYNEQFF.

V gene TRBV5-8 combines with J gene TRBJ2-1; D possibly corresponds to TRBD2 (5 bases). This CDR3 has 14 amino acids. In germline, CDR1 is SGHTS, CDR2 YDEGEE. V dropped 4 bases and J dropped 8 bases, with 16 bases sitting between them. The CDR3 DNA sequence: TGTGCCAGCAGCCCGCGGGCCGCCCCACATGAGCAGTTCTTC. Translated, it gives CASSPRAAPHEQFF.

V gene TRBV6-6 combines with J gene TRBJ1-3, with TRBD1 as a possible D gene (6 bases). CDR1 MNHNY and CDR2 SVGAGI come from the germline V gene (reference sequence). The CDR3 spans 15 residues. The germline V and J ends were trimmed by 6 bases and 4 bases, with 16 bases remaining between them. Written as DNA, the CDR3 is TGTGCCAGCAGCCCCGCGGGGGCGCTGGGAAACACCATATATTTT. It encodes CASSPAGALGNTIYF.

This chain connects TRBV6-5 to TRBJ2-7, with TRBD2 identical over 8 bases. This CDR3 has 15 amino acids. Germline V gene data show CDR1 as MNHEY and CDR2 as SVGAGI. V gave up 5 bases and J gave up 1 base; unmatched junction bases: 7. CDR3 DNA sequence: TGTGCCAGCAGTCCCTCCACTAGCGGATCCTACGAGCAGTACTTC. Translation: CASSPSTSGSYEQYF.

The chain has TRBV5-6 and TRBJ1-2; 7 nucleotides line up with TRBD1. V was pared by 3 bases and J by 5 bases, with 10 bases of the junction left unmatched. This CDR3 is 15 amino acids long. Germline V lookup: CDR1 SGHDT, CDR2 YYEEEE. The CDR3 loop reads CASSSPGQSLYGYTF. The CDR3 DNA reads as TGTGCCAGCAGCTCTCCGGGACAGAGCTTATATGGCTACACCTTC.